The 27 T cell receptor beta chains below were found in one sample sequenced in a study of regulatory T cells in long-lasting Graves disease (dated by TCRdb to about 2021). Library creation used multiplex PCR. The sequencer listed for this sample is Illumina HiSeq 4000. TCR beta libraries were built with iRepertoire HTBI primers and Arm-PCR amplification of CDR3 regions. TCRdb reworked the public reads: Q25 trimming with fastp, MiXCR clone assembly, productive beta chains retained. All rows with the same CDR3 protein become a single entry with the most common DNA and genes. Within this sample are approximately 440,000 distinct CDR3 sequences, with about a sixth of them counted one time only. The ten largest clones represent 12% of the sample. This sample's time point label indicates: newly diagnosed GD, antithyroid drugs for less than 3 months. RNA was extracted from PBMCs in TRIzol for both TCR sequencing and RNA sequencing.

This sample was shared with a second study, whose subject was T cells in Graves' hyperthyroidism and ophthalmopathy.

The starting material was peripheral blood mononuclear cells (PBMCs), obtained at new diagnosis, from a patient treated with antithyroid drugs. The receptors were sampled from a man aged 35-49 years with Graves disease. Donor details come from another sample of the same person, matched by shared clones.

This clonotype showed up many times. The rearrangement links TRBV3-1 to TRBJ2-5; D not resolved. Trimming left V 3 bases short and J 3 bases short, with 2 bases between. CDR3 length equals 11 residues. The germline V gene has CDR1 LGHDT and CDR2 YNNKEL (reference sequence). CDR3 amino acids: CASSQEETQYF. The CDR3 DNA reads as TGTGCCAGCAGCCAGGAAGAGACCCAGTACTTC.

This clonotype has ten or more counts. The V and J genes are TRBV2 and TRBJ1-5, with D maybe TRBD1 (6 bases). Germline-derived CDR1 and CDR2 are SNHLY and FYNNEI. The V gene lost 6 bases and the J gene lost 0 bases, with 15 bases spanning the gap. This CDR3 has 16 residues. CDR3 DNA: TGTGCCAGCAGGGTGGACAGAAGACATAGCAATCAGCCCCAGCATTTT. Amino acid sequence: CASRVDRRHSNQPQHF.

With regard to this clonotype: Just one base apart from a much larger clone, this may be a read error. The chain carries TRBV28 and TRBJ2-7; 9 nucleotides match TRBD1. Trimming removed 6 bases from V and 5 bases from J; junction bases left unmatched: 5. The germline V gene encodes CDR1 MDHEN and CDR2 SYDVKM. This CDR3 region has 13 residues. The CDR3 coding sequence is TGTGCCAGCAGGGGGACAGGGAGGGACGAGCAGTACTTC. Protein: CASRGTGRDEQYF.

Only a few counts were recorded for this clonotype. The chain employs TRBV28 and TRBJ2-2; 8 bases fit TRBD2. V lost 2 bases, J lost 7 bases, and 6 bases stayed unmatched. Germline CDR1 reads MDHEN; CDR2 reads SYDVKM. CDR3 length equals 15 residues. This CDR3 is CASSLPAGAIGELFF. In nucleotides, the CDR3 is TGTGCCAGCAGTTTACCAGCGGGAGCGATCGGGGAGCTGTTTTTT. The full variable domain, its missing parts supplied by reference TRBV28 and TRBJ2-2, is DVKVTQSSRYLVKRTGEKVFLECVQDMDHENMFWYRQDPGLGLRLIYFSYDVKMKEKGDIPEGYSVSREKKERFSLILESASTNQTSMYLCASSLPAGAIGELFFGEGSRLTVL.

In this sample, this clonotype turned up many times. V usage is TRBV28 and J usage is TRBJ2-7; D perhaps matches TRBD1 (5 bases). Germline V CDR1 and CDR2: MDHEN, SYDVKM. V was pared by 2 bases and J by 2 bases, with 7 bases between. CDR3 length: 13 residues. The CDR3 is CASSLMDTYEQYF. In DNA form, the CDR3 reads TGTGCCAGCAGTTTAATGGACACCTACGAGCAGTACTTC.

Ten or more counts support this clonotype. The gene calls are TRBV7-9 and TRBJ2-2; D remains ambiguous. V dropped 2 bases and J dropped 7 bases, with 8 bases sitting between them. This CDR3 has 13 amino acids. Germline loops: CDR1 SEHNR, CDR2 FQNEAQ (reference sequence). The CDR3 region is CASSLWEGGELFF. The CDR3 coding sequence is TGTGCCAGCAGCTTATGGGAAGGCGGGGAGCTGTTTTTT.

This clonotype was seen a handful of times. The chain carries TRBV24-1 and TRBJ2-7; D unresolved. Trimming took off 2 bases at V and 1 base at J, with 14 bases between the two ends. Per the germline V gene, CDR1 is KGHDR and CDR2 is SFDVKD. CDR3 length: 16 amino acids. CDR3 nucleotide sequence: TGTGCCACCAGTGATTCTATTCCGACGGATTCCTACGAGCAGTACTTC. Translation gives CATSDSIPTDSYEQYF.

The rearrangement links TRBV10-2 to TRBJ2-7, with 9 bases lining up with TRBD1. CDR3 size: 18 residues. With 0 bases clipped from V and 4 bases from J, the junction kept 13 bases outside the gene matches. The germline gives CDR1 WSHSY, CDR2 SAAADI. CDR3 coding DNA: TGCGCCAGCAGTGAGTCCTTCGGGACAGGGTATACCTTTTACGAGCAGTACTTC. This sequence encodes CASSESFGTGYTFYEQYF.

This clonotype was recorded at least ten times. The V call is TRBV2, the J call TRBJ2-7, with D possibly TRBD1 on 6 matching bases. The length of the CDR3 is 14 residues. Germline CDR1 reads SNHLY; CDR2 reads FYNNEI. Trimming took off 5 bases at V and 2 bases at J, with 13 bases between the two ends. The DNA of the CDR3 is TGTGCCAGCAGTTATATGGGACAAACCTACGAGCAGTACTTC. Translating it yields CASSYMGQTYEQYF.

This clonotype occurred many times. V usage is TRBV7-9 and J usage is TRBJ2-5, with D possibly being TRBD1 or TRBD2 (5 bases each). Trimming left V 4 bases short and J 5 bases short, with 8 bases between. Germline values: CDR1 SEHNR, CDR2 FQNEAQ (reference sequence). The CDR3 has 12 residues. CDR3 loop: CASSWDRETQYF. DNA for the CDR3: TGTGCCAGCAGCTGGGACCGGGAGACCCAGTACTTC.

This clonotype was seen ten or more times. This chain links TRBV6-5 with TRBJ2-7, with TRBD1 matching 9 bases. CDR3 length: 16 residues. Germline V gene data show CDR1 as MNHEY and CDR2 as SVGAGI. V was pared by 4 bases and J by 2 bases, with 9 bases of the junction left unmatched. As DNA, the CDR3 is TGTGCCAGCAGTTTCCAGGGACAGGGAGGGACCTACGAGCAGTACTTC. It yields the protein CASSFQGQGGTYEQYF.

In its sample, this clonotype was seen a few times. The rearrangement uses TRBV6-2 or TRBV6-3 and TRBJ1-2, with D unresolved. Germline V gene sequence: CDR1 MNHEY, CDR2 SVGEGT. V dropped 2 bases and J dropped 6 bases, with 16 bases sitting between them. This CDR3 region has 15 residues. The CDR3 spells CASSYLGATADGYTF. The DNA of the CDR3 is TGTGCCAGCAGTTACCTGGGCGCCACCGCGGATGGCTACACCTTC.

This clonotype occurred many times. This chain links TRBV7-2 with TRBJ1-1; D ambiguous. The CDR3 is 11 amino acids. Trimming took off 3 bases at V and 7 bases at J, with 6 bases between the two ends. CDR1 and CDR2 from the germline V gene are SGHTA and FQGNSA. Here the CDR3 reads CASSLLREAFF. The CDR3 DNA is TGTGCCAGCAGCTTGTTACGTGAAGCTTTCTTT.

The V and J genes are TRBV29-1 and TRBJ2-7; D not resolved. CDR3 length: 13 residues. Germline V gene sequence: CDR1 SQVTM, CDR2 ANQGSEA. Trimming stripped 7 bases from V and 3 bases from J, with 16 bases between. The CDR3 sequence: CSAATSFNYEQYF. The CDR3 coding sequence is TGCAGCGCCGCAACGTCCTTTAACTACGAGCAGTACTTC.

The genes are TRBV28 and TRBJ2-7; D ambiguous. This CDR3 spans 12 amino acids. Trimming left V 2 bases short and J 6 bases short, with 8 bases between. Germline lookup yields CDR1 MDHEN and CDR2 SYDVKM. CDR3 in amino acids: CASSLVGFEQYF. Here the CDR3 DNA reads TGTGCCAGCAGTTTAGTTGGCTTCGAGCAGTACTTC.

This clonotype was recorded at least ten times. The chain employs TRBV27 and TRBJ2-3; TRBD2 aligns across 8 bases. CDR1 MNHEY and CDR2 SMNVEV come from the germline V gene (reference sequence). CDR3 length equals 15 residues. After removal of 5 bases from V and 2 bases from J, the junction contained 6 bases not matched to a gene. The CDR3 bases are TGTGCCAGCAGTAGGGCGGGAGGCCACACAGATACGCAGTATTTT. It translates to CASSRAGGHTDTQYF.

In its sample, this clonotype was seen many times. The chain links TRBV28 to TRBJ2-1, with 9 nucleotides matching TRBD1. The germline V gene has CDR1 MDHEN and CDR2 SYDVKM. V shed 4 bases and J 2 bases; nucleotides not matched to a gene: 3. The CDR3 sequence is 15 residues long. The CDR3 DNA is TGTGCCAGCAGTTCCCGACAGGGGGCCTACAATGAGCAGTTCTTC. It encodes CASSSRQGAYNEQFF.

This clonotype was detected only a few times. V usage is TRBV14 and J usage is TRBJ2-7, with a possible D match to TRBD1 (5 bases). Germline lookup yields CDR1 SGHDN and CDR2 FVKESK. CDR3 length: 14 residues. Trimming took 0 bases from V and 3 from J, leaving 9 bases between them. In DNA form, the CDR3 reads TGTGCCAGCAGCCAAGATCCAGGGTACTACGAGCAGTACTTC. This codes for CASSQDPGYYEQYF.

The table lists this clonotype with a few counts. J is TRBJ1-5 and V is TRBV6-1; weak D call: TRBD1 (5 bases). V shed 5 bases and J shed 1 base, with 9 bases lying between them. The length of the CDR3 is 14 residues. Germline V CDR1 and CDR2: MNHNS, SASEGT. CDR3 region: CASSNRQSNQPQHF. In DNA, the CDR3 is TGTGCCAGCAGTAACCGACAGAGCAATCAGCCCCAGCATTTT.

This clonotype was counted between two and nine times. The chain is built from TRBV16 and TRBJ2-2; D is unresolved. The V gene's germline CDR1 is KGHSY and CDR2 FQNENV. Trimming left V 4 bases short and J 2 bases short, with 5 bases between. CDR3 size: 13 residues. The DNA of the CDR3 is TGTGCCAGCAGCCCTCTAAACACCGGGGAGCTGTTTTTT. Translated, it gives CASSPLNTGELFF.

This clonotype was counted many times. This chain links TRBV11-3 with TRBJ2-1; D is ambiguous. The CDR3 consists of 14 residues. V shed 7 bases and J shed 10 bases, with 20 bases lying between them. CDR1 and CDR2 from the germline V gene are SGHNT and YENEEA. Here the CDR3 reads CASTSPTTRLEQFF. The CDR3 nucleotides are TGTGCCAGCACTTCCCCGACCACCCGTCTCGAGCAGTTCTTC.

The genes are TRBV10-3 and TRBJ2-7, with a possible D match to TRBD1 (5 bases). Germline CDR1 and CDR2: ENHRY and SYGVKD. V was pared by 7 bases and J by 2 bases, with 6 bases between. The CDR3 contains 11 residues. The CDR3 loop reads CAIKDTYEQYF. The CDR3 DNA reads TGTGCCATCAAGGACACCTACGAGCAGTACTTC.

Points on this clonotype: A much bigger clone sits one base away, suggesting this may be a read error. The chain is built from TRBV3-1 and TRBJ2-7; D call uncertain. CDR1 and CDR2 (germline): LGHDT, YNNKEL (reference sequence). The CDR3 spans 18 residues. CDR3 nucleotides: TGTGCCAGCAGCCAATTCTCCGGCTCGGATCTTTTCTCCTACGAGCGGTACTTC. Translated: CASSQFSGSDLFSYERYF.

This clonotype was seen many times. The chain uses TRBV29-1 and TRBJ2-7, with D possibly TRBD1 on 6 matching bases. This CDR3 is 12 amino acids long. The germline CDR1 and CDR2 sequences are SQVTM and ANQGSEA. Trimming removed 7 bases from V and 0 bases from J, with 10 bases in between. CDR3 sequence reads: CSARDTSYEQYF. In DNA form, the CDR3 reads TGCAGCGCGAGGGACACCTCCTACGAGCAGTACTTC.

The CDR3 DNA reads as TGTGCCAGCAGCTCGCTCTTAGGGGCGGGAGACGAGGCCGGGGAGCTGTTTTTT. Its translation is CASSSLLGAGDEAGELFF. This chain links TRBV13 with TRBJ2-2; 7 bases align to TRBD2. V shed 4 bases, J shed 6 bases, and the junction held 17 bases outside the gene matches. The length of the CDR3 is 18 residues. Germline V lookup: CDR1 PRHDT, CDR2 FYEKMQ (reference sequence).

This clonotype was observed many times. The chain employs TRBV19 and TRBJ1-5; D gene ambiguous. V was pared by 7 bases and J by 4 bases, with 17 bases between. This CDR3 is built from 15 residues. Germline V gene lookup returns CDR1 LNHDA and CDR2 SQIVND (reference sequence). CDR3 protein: CASTLGSGLNQPQHF. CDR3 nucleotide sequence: TGTGCCAGTACATTAGGGAGTGGTCTGAATCAGCCCCAGCATTTT.

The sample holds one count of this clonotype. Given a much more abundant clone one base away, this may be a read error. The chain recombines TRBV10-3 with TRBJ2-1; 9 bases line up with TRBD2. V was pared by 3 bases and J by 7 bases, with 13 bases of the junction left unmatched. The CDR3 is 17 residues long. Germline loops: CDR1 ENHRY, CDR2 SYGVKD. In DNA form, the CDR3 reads TGTGCCATCAGTGACTTCCGAGGCGGGAGGGGGCTGAATGAGCAGTTCTTC. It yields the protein CAISDFRGGRGLNEQFF.